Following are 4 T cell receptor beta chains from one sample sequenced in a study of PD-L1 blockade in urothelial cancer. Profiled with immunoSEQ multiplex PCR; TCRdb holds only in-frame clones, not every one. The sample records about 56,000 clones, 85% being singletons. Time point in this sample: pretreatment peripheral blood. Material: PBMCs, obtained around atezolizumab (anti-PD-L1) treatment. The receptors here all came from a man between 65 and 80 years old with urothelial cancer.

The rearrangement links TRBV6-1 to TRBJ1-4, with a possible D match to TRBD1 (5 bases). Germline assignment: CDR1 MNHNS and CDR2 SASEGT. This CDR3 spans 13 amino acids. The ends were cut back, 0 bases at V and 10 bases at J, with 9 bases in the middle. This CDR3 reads CASSEALGGKLFF. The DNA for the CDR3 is TGTGCCAGCAGTGAAGCACTGGGGGGAAAACTGTTTTTT.

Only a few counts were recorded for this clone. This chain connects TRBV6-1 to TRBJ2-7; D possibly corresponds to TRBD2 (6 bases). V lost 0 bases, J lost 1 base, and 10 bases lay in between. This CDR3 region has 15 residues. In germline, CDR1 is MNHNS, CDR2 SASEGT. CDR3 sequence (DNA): TGTGCCAGCAGTGAAGCGGGCGGGACTTCCTACGAGCAGTACTTC. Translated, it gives CASSEAGGTSYEQYF.

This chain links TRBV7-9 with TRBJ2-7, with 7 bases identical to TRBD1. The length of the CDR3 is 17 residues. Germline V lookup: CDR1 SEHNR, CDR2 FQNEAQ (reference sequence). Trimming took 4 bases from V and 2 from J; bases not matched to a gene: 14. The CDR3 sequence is CASSSLSGSGGTYEQYF. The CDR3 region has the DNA TGTGCCAGCAGCTCACTGTCAGGCTCAGGGGGTACCTACGAGCAGTACTTC.

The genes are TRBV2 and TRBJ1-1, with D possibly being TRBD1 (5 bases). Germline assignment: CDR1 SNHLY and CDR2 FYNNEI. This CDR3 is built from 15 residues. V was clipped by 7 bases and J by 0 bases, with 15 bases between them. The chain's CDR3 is CASTWGVLMNTEAFF. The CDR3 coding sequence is TGTGCCAGCACTTGGGGCGTGTTGATGAACACTGAAGCTTTCTTT.